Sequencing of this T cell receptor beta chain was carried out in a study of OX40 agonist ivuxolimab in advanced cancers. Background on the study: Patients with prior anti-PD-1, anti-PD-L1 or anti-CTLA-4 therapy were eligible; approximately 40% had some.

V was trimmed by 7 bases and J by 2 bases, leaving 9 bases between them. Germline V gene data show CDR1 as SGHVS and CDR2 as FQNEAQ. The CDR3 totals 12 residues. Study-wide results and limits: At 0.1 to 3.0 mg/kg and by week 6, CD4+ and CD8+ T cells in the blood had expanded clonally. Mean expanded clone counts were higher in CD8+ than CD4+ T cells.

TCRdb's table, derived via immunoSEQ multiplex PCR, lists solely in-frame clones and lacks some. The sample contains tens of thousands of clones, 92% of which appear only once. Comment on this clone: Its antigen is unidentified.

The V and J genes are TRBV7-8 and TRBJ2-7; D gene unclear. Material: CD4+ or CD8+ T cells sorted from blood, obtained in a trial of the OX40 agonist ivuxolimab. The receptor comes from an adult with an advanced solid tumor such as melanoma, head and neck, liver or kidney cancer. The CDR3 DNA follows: TGTGCCAGCAATAGTGGAGCCTACGAGCAGTACTTC. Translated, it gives CASNSGAYEQYF. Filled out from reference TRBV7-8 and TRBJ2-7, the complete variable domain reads GAGVSQSPRYKVAKRGQDVALRCDPISGHVSLFWYQQALGQGPEFLTYFQNEAQLDKSGLPSDRFFAERPEGSVSTLKIQRTQQEDSAVYLCASNSGAYEQYFGPGTRLTVT.